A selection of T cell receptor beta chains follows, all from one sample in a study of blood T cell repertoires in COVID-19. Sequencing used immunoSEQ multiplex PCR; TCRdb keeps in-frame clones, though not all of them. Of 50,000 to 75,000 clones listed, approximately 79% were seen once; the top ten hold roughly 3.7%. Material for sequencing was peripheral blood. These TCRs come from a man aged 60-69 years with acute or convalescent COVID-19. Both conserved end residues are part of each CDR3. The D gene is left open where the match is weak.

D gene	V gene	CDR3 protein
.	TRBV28	CASSHQRENTEAFF
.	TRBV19	CANPPGDQPQHF
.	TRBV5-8	CASSGEGYSNQPQHF
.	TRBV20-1	CSARQALFYTF
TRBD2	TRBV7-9	CASSILAGGEQYF
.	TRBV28	CASSRVGGDGETQYF
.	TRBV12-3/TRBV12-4	CASSSIVYGYTF
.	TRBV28	CASSTAERLSYEQYF
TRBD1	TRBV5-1	CASSSLQGAGYEQYF
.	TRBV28	CASSGGAGYTF
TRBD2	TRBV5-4	CASSFPGLVNEQFF
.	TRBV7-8	CASTYLGSRYEQYF
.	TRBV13	CASSYLITGPYEQYF
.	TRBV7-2	CASSLAQGRQPQHF
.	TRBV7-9	CASSPLQAATEAFF
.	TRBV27	CASRSLSTDPNYGYTF
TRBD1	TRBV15	CATSSPGTGGALNEKLFF
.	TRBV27	CASSLLSSYNEQFF
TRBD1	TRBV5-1	CASKIQGAIGEQYF
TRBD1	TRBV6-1	CASSDLAGGGYTF
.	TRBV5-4	CASRTDSYNEQFF
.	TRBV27	CASSTAGVLDTQYF
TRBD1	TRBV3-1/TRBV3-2	CASSQQPGQSEAFF
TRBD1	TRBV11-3	CASSYGTEDEQYF
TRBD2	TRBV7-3	CASSLYLAGGRGTGELFF
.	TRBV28	CASSTRRYEQYF
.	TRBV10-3	CAIRRDRLGNGYTF
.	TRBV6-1	CASSEGVGGQPQHF
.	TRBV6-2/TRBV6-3	CASSYSRKTGELFF
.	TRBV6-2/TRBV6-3	CASSYSRGTFYGYTF
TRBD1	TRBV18	CASSAGGPQETQYF
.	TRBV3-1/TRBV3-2	CASSPSPFEVGSPLHF
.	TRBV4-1	CASSLLGYGYTF
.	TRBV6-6	CASSPLEKLFF
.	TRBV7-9	CASSLNDRRSSYEQYF
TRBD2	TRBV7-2	CASSPISGSSYNEQFF
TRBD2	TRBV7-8	CASSPGTLAGVGRTSGLQETQYF
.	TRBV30	CAWSPTQDSPLYTEAFF
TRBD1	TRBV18	CASSPGTGDRNQPQHF
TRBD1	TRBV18	CASSPQGADEKLFF
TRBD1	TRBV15	CATSKERFLAGGLENYGYTF
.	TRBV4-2	CASSQVGAAGETQYF
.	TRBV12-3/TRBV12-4	CASSPSLANEQFF
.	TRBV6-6	CASSYEGFQPQHF
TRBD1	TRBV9	CASSRTGGEKLFF
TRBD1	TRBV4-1	CASSPFGTGRDSPLHF
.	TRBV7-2	CASSPRQVNTEAFF
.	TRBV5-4	CASSFKGGDTEAFF
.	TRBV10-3	CAISDQIRGPGARGYTF